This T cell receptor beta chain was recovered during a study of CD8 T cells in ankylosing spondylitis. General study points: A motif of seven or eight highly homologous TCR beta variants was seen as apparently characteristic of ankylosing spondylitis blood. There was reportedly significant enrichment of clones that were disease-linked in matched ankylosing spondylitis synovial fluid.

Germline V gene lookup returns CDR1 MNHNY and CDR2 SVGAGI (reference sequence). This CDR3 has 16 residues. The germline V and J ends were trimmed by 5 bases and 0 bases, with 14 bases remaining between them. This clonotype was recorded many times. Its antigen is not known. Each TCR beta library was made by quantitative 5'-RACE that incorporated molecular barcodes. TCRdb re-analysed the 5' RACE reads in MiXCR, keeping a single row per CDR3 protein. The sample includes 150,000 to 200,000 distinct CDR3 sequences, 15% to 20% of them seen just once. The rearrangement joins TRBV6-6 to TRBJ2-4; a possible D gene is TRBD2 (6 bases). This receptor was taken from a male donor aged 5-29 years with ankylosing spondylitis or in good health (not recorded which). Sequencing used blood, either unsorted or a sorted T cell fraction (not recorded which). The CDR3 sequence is CASSPGGTQAKNIQYF. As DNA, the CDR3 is TGTGCCAGCAGTCCTGGGGGGACGCAAGCCAAAAACATTCAGTACTTC.